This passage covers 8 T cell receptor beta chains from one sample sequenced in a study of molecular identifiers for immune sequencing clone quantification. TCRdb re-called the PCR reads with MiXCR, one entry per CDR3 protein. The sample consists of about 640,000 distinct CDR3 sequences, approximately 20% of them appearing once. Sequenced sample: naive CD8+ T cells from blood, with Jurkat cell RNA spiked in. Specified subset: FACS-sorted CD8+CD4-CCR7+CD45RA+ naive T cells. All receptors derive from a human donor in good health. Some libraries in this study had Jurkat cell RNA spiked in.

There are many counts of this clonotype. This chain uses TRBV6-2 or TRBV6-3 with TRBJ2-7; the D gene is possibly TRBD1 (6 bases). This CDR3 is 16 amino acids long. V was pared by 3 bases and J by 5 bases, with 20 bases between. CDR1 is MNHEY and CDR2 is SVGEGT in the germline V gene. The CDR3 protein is CASSYFYRGRGDEQYF. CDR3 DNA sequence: TGTGCCAGCAGTTATTTCTATAGAGGCAGGGGAGACGAGCAGTACTTC.

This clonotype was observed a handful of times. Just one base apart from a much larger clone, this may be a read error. The CDR3 DNA follows: TGTGCCAGCAACTTAGTACAAACCAATGAGCAGTTCTTC. Its translation is CASNLVQTNEQFF. The gene calls are TRBV7-9 and TRBJ2-1; D not resolved. From germline, CDR1 is SEHNR and CDR2 FQNEAQ (reference sequence). This CDR3 has 13 amino acids. Complete variable domain (other parts from reference TRBV7-9 and TRBJ2-1): DTGVSQNPRHKITKRGQNVTFRCDPISEHNRLYWYRQTLGQGPEFLTYFQNEAQLEKSRLLSDRFSAERPKGSFSTLEIQRTEQGDSAMYLCASNLVQTNEQFFGPGTRLTVL.

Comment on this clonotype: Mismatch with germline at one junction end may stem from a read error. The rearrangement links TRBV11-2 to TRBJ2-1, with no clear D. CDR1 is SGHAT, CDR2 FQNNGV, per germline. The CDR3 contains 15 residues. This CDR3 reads CGSSWSNDVGHEQFF. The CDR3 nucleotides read TGTGGCAGCAGTTGGTCGAACGACGTAGGCCATGAGCAGTTCTTC.

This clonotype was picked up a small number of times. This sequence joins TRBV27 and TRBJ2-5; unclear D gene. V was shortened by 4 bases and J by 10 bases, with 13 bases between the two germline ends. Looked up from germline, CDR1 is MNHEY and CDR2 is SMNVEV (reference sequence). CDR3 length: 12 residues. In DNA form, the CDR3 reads TGTGCCAGCAGTTCTTCCGGGTCGGACCAGTACTTC. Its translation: CASSSSGSDQYF.

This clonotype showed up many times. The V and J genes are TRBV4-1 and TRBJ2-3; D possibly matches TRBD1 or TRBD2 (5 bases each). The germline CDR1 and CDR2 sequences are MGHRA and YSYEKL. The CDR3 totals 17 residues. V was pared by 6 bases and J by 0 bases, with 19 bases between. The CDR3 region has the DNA TGCGCCAGCAGTCCGACCCCCCCGGGACCCAGCACAGATACGCAGTATTTT. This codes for CASSPTPPGPSTDTQYF.

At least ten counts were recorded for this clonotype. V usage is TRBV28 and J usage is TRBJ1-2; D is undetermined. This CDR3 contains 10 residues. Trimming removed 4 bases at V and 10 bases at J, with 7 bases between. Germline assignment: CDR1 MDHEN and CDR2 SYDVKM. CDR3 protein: CASSSGFYTF. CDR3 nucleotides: TGTGCCAGCAGTTCCGGATTCTACACCTTC.

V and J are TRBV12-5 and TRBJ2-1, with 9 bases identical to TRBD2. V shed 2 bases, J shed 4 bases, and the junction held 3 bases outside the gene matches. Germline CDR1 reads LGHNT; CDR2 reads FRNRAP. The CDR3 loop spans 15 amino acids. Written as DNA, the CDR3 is TGTGCTAGTGGTTTGTACCTAGCGGGGTACAATGAGCAGTTCTTC. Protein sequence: CASGLYLAGYNEQFF.

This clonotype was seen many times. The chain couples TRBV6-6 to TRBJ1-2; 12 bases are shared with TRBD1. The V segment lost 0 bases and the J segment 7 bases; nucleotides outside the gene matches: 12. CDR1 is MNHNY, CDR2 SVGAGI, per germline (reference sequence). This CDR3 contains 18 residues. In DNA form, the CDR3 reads TGTGCCAGCAGTTACTCCTTAAAAGCGGGACAGGGGGCGCTTGGCTACACCTTC. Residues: CASSYSLKAGQGALGYTF.